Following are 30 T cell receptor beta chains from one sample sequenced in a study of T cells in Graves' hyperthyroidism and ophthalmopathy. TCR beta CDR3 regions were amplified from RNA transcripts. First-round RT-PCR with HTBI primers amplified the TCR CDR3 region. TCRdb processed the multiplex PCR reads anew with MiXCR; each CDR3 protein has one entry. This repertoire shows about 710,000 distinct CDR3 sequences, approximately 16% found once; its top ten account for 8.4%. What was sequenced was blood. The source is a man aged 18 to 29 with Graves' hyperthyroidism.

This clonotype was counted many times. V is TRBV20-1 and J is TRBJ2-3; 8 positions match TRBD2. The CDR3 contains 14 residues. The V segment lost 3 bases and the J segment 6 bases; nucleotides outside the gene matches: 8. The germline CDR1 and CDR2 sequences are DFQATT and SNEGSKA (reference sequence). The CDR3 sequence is CSARGGRPTDTQYF. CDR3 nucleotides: TGCAGTGCTAGGGGCGGGAGGCCGACGGATACGCAGTATTTT.

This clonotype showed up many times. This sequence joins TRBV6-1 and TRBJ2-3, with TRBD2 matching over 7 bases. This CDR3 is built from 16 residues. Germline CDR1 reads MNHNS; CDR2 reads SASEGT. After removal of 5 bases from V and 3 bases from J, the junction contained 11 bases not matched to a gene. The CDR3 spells CASSKEAGFFTDTQYF. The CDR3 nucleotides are TGTGCCAGCAGTAAAGAAGCGGGGTTCTTTACAGATACGCAGTATTTT.

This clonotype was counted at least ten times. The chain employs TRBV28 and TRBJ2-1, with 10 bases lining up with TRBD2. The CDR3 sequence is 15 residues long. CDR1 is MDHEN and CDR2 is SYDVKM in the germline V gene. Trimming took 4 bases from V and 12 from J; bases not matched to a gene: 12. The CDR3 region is CASSSVAGGIDGQFF. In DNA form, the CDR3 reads TGTGCCAGCAGTTCCGTAGCGGGGGGAATTGATGGGCAGTTCTTC. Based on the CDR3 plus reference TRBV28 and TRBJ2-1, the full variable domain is DVKVTQSSRYLVKRTGEKVFLECVQDMDHENMFWYRQDPGLGLRLIYFSYDVKMKEKGDIPEGYSVSREKKERFSLILESASTNQTSMYLCASSSVAGGIDGQFFGPGTRLTVL.

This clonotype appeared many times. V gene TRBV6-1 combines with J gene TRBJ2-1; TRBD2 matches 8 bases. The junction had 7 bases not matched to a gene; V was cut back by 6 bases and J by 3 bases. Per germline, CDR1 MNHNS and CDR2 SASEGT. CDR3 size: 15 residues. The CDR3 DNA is TGTGCCAGCAGCCCGGGAGGGCACGGCTACAATGAGCAGTTCTTC. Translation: CASSPGGHGYNEQFF.

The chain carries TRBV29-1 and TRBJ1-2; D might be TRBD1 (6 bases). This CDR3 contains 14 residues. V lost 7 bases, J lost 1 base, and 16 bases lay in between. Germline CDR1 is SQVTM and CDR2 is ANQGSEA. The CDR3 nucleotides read TGCAGCGCCCTTGGGGGGACACTTAACTATGGCTACACCTTC. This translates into CSALGGTLNYGYTF.

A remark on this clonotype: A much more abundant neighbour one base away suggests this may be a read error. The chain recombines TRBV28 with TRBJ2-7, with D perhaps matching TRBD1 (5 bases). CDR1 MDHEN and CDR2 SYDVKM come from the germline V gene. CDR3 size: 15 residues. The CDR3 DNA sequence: TGTGCCGGCAGTTTAATGGGGCCTAACTCCTACGAGCAGTACTTC. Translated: CAGSLMGPNSYEQYF.

The CDR3 DNA follows: TGTGCCAGCGAATTCCCCCCCGGACTTCCAATCTACGAGCAGTACTTC. Its translation is CASEFPPGLPIYEQYF. This sequence joins TRBV7-9 and TRBJ2-7, with D maybe TRBD2 (5 bases). Deletions cut 8 bases from V and 3 bases from J, with 23 bases between. CDR3 length: 16 residues. Germline-derived CDR1 and CDR2 are SEHNR and FQNEAQ (reference sequence). The full variable domain, in which reference TRBV7-9 and TRBJ2-7 provide the parts outside the CDR3, is DTGVSQNPRHKITKRGQNVTFRCDPISEHNRLYWYRQTLGQGPEFLTYFQNEAQLEKSRLLSDRFSAERPKGSFSTLEIQRTEQGDSAMYLCASEFPPGLPIYEQYFGPGTRLTVT.

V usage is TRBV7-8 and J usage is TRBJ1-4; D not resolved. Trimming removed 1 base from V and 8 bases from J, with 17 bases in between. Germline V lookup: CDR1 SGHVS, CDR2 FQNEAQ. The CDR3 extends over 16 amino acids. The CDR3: CASSLGFSVGKEKLFF. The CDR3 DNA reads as TGTGCCAGCAGCTTAGGATTTTCGGTGGGGAAAGAAAAACTGTTTTTT.

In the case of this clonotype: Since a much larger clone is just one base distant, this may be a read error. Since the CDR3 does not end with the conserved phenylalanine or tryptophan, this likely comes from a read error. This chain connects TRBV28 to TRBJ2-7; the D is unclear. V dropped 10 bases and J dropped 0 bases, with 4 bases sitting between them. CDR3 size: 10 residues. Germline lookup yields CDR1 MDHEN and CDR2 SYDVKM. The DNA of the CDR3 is TGTGCCACGCGCTCCTACGAGCAGTACTCC. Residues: CATRSYEQYS.

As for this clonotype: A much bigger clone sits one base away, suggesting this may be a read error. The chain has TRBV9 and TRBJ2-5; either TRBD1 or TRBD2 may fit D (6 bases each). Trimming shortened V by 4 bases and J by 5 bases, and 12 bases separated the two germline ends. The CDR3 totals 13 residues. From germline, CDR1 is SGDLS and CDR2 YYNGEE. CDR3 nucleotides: TGTGCCAGCAGCACAACAGGGAGGGAGACCCAGTACTTC. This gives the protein CASSTTGRETQYF.

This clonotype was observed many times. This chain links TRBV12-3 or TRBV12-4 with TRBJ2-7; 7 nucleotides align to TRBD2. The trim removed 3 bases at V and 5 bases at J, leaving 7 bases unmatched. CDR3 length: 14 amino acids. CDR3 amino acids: CASSLIAGDHEQYF. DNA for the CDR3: TGTGCCAGCAGTTTGATCGCGGGAGACCACGAGCAGTACTTC.

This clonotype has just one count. The CDR3 coding sequence is TGCGCCAGCAGCCAAGATGGCCTAGCGGGAGCTGGAGAGCAGTACTTC. This codes for CASSQDGLAGAGEQYF. The chain carries TRBV4-1 and TRBJ2-7, with 10 nucleotides matching TRBD2. Germline CDR1 reads MGHRA; CDR2 reads YSYEKL. Losses at the gene ends were 0 bases for V and 7 bases for J; bases not matched to a gene: 9. This CDR3 spans 16 amino acids.

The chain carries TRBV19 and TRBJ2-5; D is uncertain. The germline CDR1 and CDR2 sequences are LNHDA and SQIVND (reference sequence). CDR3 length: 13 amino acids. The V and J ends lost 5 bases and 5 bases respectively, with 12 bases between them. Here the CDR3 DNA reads TGTGCCAGTAGTGTAACGGGTTACGAGACCCAGTACTTC. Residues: CASSVTGYETQYF.

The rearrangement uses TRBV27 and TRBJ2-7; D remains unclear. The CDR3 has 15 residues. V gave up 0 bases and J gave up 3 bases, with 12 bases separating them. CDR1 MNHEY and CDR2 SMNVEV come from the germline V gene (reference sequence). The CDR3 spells CASSLSPARHYEQYF. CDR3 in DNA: TGTGCCAGCAGTTTATCCCCAGCTCGGCACTACGAGCAGTACTTC.

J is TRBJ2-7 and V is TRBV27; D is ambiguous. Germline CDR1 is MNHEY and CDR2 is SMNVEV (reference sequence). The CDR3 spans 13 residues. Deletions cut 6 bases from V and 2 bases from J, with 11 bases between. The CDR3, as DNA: TGTGCCAGCAGGCAATTCGAGGCCTACGAGCAGTACTTC. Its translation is CASRQFEAYEQYF.

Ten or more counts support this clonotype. CDR3 sequence: CAWGQGSVQPQHF. The CDR3 coding sequence is TGTGCCTGGGGACAGGGTAGCGTTCAGCCCCAGCATTTT. The chain joins TRBV30 to TRBJ1-5; TRBD1 agrees at 8 bases. This CDR3 spans 13 amino acids. V shed 5 bases and J 6 bases; nucleotides not matched to a gene: 6. The germline gives CDR1 GTSNPN, CDR2 SVGIG (reference sequence).

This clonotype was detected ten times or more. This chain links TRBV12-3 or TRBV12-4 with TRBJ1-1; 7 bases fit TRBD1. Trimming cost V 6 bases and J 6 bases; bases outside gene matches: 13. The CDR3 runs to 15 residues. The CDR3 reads CASSPFTGEEAEAFF. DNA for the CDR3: TGTGCCAGCAGCCCCTTTACAGGGGAGGAGGCTGAAGCTTTCTTT.

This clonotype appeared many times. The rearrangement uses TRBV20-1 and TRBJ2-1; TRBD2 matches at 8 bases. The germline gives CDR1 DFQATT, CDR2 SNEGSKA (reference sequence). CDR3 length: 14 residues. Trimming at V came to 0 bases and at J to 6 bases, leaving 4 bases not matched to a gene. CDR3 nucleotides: TGCAGTGCTAGAGATCGGACTAGCAGCAATGAGCAGTTCTTC. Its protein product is CSARDRTSSNEQFF.

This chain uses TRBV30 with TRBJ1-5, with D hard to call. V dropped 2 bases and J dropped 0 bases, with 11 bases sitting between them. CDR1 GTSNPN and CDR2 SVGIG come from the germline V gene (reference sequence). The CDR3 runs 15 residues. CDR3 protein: CAWSNTEHSNQPQHF. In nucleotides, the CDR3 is TGTGCCTGGAGTAACACAGAGCATAGCAATCAGCCCCAGCATTTT.

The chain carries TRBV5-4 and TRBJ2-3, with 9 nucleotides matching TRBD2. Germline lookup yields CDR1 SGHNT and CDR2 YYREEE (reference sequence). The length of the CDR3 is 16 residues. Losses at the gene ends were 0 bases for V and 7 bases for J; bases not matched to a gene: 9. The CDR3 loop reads CASSLAISGSRHTQYF. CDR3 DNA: TGTGCCAGCAGCTTGGCGATTAGCGGGAGTAGGCATACGCAGTATTTT.

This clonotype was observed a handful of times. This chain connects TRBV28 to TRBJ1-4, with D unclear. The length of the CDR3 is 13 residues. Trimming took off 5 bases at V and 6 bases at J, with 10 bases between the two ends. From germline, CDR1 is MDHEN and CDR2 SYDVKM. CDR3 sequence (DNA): TGTGCCAGCAGTCCACCGTCCGATGAAAAACTGTTTTTT. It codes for CASSPPSDEKLFF.

CDR3 sequence: CASSGGVGQFF. In DNA, the CDR3 is TGCGCCAGCAGCGGGGGGGTTGGGCAGTTCTTC. The chain links TRBV5-1 to TRBJ2-1; TRBD2 aligns across 7 bases. Germline V gene lookup returns CDR1 SGHRS and CDR2 YFSETQ. With V trimmed by 4 bases and J by 12 bases, 4 bases remained unmatched. This CDR3 is built from 11 residues.

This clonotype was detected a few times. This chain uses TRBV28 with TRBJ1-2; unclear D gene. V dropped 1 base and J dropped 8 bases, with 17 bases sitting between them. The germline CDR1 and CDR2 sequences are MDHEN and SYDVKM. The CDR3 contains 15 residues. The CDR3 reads CASSLYAGKATGYTF. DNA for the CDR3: TGTGCCAGCAGTTTATACGCAGGTAAAGCGACGGGCTACACCTTC.

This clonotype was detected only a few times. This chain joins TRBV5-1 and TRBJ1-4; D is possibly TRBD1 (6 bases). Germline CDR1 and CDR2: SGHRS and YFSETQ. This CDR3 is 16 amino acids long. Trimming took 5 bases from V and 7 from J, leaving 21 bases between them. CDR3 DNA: TGCGCCAGCAGTGCGACCGGCAGGGGATTCCGTGAAAAACTGTTTTTT. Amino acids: CASSATGRGFREKLFF.

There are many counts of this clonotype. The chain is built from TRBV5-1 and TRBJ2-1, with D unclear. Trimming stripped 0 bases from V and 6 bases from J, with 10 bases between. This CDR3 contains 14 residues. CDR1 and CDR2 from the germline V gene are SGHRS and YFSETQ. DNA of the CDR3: TGCGCCAGCAGCTTGGCCGCGACACCCAATGAGCAGTTCTTC. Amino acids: CASSLAATPNEQFF.

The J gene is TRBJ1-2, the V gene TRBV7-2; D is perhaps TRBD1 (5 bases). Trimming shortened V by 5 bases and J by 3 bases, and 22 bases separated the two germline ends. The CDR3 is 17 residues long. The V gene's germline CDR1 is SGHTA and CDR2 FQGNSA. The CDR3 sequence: CASSLMIWTRDDYGYTF. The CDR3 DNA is TGTGCCAGCAGCCTTATGATTTGGACGAGGGACGACTATGGCTACACCTTC.

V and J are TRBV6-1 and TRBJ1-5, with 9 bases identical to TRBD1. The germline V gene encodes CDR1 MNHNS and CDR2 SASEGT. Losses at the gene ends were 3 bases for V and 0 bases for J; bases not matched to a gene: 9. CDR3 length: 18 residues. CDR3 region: CASSEGNNRGRSNQPQHF. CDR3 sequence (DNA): TGTGCCAGCAGTGAGGGAAACAACAGGGGGCGTAGCAATCAGCCCCAGCATTTT.

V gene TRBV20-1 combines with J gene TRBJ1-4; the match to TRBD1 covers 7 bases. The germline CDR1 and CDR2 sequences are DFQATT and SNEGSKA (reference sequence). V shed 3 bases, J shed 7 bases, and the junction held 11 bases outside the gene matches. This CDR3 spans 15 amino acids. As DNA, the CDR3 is TGCAGTGCTAGTTTGGACGGGACAGCTATTGAAAAACTGTTTTTT. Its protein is CSASLDGTAIEKLFF.

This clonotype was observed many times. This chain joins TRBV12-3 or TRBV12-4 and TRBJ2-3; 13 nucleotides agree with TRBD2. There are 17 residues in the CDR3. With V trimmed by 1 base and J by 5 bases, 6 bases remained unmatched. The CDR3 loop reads CASSLGTSGRAEDTQYF. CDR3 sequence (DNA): TGTGCCAGCAGTTTAGGCACTAGCGGGAGGGCGGAAGATACGCAGTATTTT.

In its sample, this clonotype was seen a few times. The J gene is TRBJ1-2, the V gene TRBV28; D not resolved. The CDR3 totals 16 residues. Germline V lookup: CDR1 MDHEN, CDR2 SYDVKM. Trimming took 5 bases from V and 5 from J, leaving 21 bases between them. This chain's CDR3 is CASSTASPLLLYGYTF. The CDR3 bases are TGTGCCAGCAGTACCGCTAGCCCACTACTACTATATGGCTACACCTTC.